This TCR beta chain originates from a study of radiotherapy plus CTLA-4 blockade in lung cancer. Across the whole study: An objective response was seen in roughly a sixth of patients, and disease control in about 31%.

A note on this clone: Antigen unknown.

The data were produced by immunoSEQ multiplex PCR, yet TCRdb's version contains in-frame clones alone and is incomplete. The sample holds 34,000 or so clones, 60% to 85% seen once. Whole-study results and caveats: Clones of tumor-derived TCRs expanded in blood after radiotherapy plus ipilimumab.

CDR3 size: 15 residues. Germline V gives CDR1 SGHNT, CDR2 YENEEA. V was pared by 5 bases and J by 4 bases, with 8 bases of the junction left unmatched. The specimen was peripheral blood, collected from a patient treated with radiotherapy plus ipilimumab. This rearrangement joins TRBV11-3 to TRBJ2-7, with 10 bases aligning to TRBD1. The receptor was isolated from a human donor with non-small cell lung cancer that progressed on radiotherapy plus ipilimumab. Written as DNA, the CDR3 is TGTGCCAGCAGCCCGCCGGGACAGGGGAGGTACGAGCAGTACTTC. This translates into CASSPPGQGRYEQYF.